Listed below are T cell receptor beta chains from one sample, sequenced in a study of shared clonotypes between healthy human individuals. Generated by immunoSEQ multiplex PCR, the TCRdb table keeps only in-frame clones and is missing some. The table has fewer than 400,000 clones, roughly 70% seen once. The sequencing input was memory CD4+ T cells sorted from blood. These receptor sequences come from a man aged 25-40 years in good health. The CDR3 runs from the conserved cysteine through the conserved F or W. Fields, in order: CDR3 DNA, CDR3 protein, D gene, clone size, J gene, V gene. The D gene is left open where the match is weak. For some rows the clone size is stated as once, few or many, or as a class when expanded; others skip it.

TGCGCCAGCAGTGAGGGGGCCTACAATGAGCAGTTCTTC,CASSEGAYNEQFF,.,few,TRBJ2-1,TRBV10-2
TGCGCCAGCAGCCAACAACAAGCGGGACTGTACGAGCAGTACTTC,CASSQQQAGLYEQYF,TRBD2,.,TRBJ2-7,TRBV4-3
TGTGCCTCCGGGACAGGGTCATACAATGAGCAGTTCTTC,CASGTGSYNEQFF,TRBD1,.,TRBJ2-1,TRBV30
TGTGCCAGCAGATTTCCAGGCGCCGGTGGCAATCAGCCCCAGCATTTT,CASRFPGAGGNQPQHF,.,.,TRBJ1-5,TRBV28
TGTGCCAGCAGACCCCCTGGGTCGGACTATGGCTACACCTTC,CASRPPGSDYGYTF,.,.,TRBJ1-2,TRBV5-4
TGTGCCAGCAGCGTAGCCTCGTTCCCGGGACTAGGGCACAATGAGCAGTTCTTC,CASSVASFPGLGHNEQFF,TRBD2,.,TRBJ2-1,TRBV9
TGTGCCACCAGCAGATCCTCCCAGGTCAGAAGCTACGAGCAGTACTTC,CATSRSSQVRSYEQYF,.,once,TRBJ2-7,TRBV15
TGCGCCAGCAGCCCCCCTTGGAGGACCCTTTACGAGCAGTACTTC,CASSPPWRTLYEQYF,.,once,TRBJ2-7,TRBV4-3
TGTGCCAGCAGCGTAGCTGGATATAGGACAGCGAGTCAAGAGACCCAGTACTTC,CASSVAGYRTASQETQYF,.,.,TRBJ2-5,TRBV9
TGTGCCAGCAGCCCGGGACAGGGTGATGAAAAACTGTTTTTT,CASSPGQGDEKLFF,TRBD1,.,TRBJ1-4,TRBV11-1
TGTGCCAGCAGTGAAGGGGGCCAGGGCTACACCTTC,CASSEGGQGYTF,.,.,TRBJ1-2,TRBV2
TGTGCCAGCAGCTTAAGGGGGCTTAGCAATCAGCCCCAGCATTTT,CASSLRGLSNQPQHF,TRBD1,once,TRBJ1-5,TRBV11-2
TGTGCCAGCAGCCTGGGACTTAACACTGAAGCTTTCTTT,CASSLGLNTEAFF,.,few,TRBJ1-1,TRBV12-1
TGTGCCAGAGGAGGTCGAGCTAGCACAGATACGCAGTATTTT,CARGGRASTDTQYF,.,few,TRBJ2-3,TRBV2
TGTGCCAGCAGTGAAGCGCTTGTCACCTTC,CASSEALVTF,.,.,TRBJ1-2,TRBV2
TGTGCCAGCAGCTCGTTGGTTGGCAATCAGCCCCAGCATTTT,CASSSLVGNQPQHF,.,.,TRBJ1-5,TRBV7-3
TGTGCCAGTAGTATCGGGGCGCGGATGACCCACACCGGGGAGCTGTTTTTT,CASSIGARMTHTGELFF,.,.,TRBJ2-2,TRBV19
TGTGCCAGCAGCGAGGGACACCCCGATCTGAACACTGAAGCTTTCTTT,CASSEGHPDLNTEAFF,.,once,TRBJ1-1,TRBV5-4
TGTGCCAGCAGTGACTCCTGGACTAGCGGGAGCGAGCAGTTCTTC,CASSDSWTSGSEQFF,TRBD2,.,TRBJ2-1,TRBV6-4
TGCGCCAGCAGCTTGGTGCCGAACTACAATGAGCAGTTCTTC,CASSLVPNYNEQFF,.,once,TRBJ2-1,TRBV5-1
TGTGCCAGCAGCGTAGACGGGCGCTACGAGCAGTACTTC,CASSVDGRYEQYF,.,.,TRBJ2-7,TRBV9
TGCAGCGTGAGCGGCTTGGCGGGCGCGGATACGCAGTATTTT,CSVSGLAGADTQYF,.,.,TRBJ2-3,TRBV29-1
TGCGCCAGCAGCGAGGACCCCAGCACTGAAGCTTTCTTT,CASSEDPSTEAFF,.,.,TRBJ1-1,TRBV5-1
TGCAGTGCTAGTGACTATGGCTACACCTTC,CSASDYGYTF,.,many,TRBJ1-2,TRBV20-1
TGTGCCAGCAGCTTCCAGGGGGGGTCAGATCAGCCCCAGCATTTT,CASSFQGGSDQPQHF,TRBD1,.,TRBJ1-5,TRBV5-5
TGTGCCAGTAGTATAGGAAAGAAACTAGCGGGAGTCCCCGGGGAGCTGTTTTTT,CASSIGKKLAGVPGELFF,TRBD2,.,TRBJ2-2,TRBV19
TGTGCCAGCAGCTTAGTAATCCCGGGACTAGCGGGCCACGAGCAGTACTTC,CASSLVIPGLAGHEQYF,TRBD2,.,TRBJ2-7,TRBV7-9
TGCGCCAGCAGCTCACAGGGGCTCTACGAGCAGTACTTC,CASSSQGLYEQYF,TRBD1,.,TRBJ2-7,TRBV5-1
TGTGCCAGCAGCTACGAGTACGGGGAGACCCAGTACTTC,CASSYEYGETQYF,.,.,TRBJ2-5,TRBV7-9
TGCGCCAGCAAATTGGTAGGAAACCAAGAGACCCAGTACTTC,CASKLVGNQETQYF,.,.,TRBJ2-5,TRBV5-1
TGTGCCACCGCTAGCGGGACGAACACCGGGGAGCTGTTTTTT,CATASGTNTGELFF,TRBD2,.,TRBJ2-2,TRBV14